Reported below is one T cell receptor (beta chain). Many counts were recorded for this clonotype. The clone's antigen remains unknown. It has no much larger one-base neighbor in the sample; base qualities were not kept. The TCR beta CDR3 regions were amplified from the RNA transcripts. A first-round RT-PCR of the TCR CDR3 used the HTBI primer set with the Qiagen OneStep RT-PCR kit. Libraries were constructed in a second round of multiplex PCR, after which size selection and purification were carried out. Sequencing of the libraries was done on an Illumina HiSeq2000 using paired-end 100 bp reads. The original pipeline was this. Raw data were processed with SOAPnuke, discarding reads with adapters, uncalled bases, mean Phred below 15, or no exact constant-primer or identifier match. COPE v1.2.5 was used to merge the high-quality paired reads, and each unique nucleotide sequence was defined as a clonotype. MiTCR v1.1 was used to align the clonotypes against IMGT TRBV, TRBD and TRBJ reference segments. Only V-J combinations with frequency above 0.0001, covering roughly 99% of repertoires, were analysed. The TCS score was defined as the ratio of F50 (clonal expansion) to E x V (chaos), calculated using BLOSUM62-based TCRdist between CDR3 peptides within each V-J. Welch's t-statistics and random forest reduced several hundred V-J features to 13, which were used in a naive Bayes classifier (R e1071). TCRdb trimmed public reads at Q25 via fastp, called clones via MiXCR and kept in-frame beta chains. Every distinct CDR3 protein forms one entry, paired with its most common genes and DNA. It is TCRdb's table, rather than the study itself, that gives the V and J calls and clone size. This sample has roughly 300,000 distinct CDR3 sequences in its table, and under 30% of those were observed once. The ten biggest clones cover around 30% of the sample.

Hyperthyroidism patients were aged 18 to 65 years and newly diagnosed, with disease duration of less than 2 months. Any patient with an uncontrolled infection, another autoimmune disease, pregnancy or lactation was excluded. Diagnoses relied on clinical symptoms, serum thyroxine and TRAb, thyroid ultrasound and orbital computed tomography. Blood from progressor patients was collected at the time of first diagnosis with hyperthyroidism, before any ophthalmopathy symptoms had appeared. PBMCs were isolated from more than 9 ml of fresh peripheral blood by Ficoll-Paque density gradient centrifugation. Progressor patients were first diagnosed with Graves' hyperthyroidism and then developed ophthalmopathy during follow-up. Total RNA was extracted with Trizol reagent, and quality was checked on an Agilent 2100 Bioanalyzer. Here V drops 6 bases and J drops 6 bases, and the junction holds 14 bases not matched to any gene. The CDR3 goes from the cysteine to the phenylalanine over 16 residues. Only the CDR3 DNA stays, 48 bases, in frame from base 1. The germline V gene (reference sequence) sets CDR1 to LNHDA and CDR2 to SQIVND.

The data belong to a study of T cells in Graves' hyperthyroidism and ophthalmopathy (dated by TCRdb to the late 2010s). Study-wide context: Peripheral blood was collected at initial diagnosis, before any treatment. The 75 to 100 discovery patients were randomly split 7:3 into training and test sets. Prospective prediction of ophthalmopathy was tested in an independent validation cohort of approximately 18 hyperthyroidism patients and 17 patients who later progressed to ophthalmopathy. A discovery cohort of about a hundred patients, approximately 45 with Graves' ophthalmopathy and under 60 with stable Graves' hyperthyroidism, was used to find distinguishing TCR V-J signatures. The study also compared thyroid tissue and blood T-cell repertoires from roughly six Graves' hyperthyroidism patients. After sampling, hyperthyroidism patients received methimazole starting at 30 mg daily, and ophthalmopathy patients received high-dose intravenous methylprednisolone. TCR Vbeta CDR3 sequencing of approximately 140 peripheral blood samples (under 45 ophthalmopathy, 75 to 85 hyperthyroidism and roughly 17 progressor patients) is reported in the paper. Study-wide findings and limitations: No statistical method was used to set the sample size in advance, and investigators knew the group allocation. Most expanded thyroid clonotypes (frequency above 0.001) were also found in blood, which suggests that blood repertoires may mirror thyroid immune responses. In validation, progression to ophthalmopathy was predicted by the model with around 70% sensitivity and under 85% specificity, a median of around 6.5 months before onset. Ophthalmopathy was separated from stable hyperthyroidism by a 13 V-J signature model, with approximately 86% sensitivity and 81% to 82% specificity obtained in cross-validation and 80%/75% obtained in testing.

The clonotype originates from a man in his forties with Graves' hyperthyroidism that later progressed to Graves' ophthalmopathy. Sequenced material: blood. The V gene is TRBV19 and the J gene is TRBJ2-7, and 10 junction bases match TRBD2. Read as DNA, the sequence is TGTGCCAGTAGCGACGGCCCAGCGGGAGGGCCCCTCGAGCAGTACTTC. The resulting protein is CASSDGPAGGPLEQYF.